This T cell receptor (beta chain) was identified in a study of beta chain features in type 1 diabetes. Expressed TCRB transcripts were sequenced, since all the RNA that had been isolated was reverse transcribed. Assay: immunoSEQ multiplex PCR; the TCRdb copy retains only in-frame clones and omits some. The table has 310,000 or so clones, roughly 9.6% seen once. Germline CDR1 reads SGHRS; CDR2 reads YFSETQ. This CDR3 region has 16 residues. Trimming stripped 0 bases from V and 5 bases from J, with 14 bases between. The sample holds a few counts of this clone. The sequenced sample consisted of naive CD4+ T cells from blood. The genes are TRBV5-1 and TRBJ2-2; the D gene is possibly TRBD1 (5 bases). This TCR derives from a young woman in good health. CDR3 in amino acids: CASSLVAQGRTGELFF. DNA for the CDR3: TGCGCCAGCAGCTTGGTAGCCCAGGGTAGGACCGGGGAGCTGTTTTTT.